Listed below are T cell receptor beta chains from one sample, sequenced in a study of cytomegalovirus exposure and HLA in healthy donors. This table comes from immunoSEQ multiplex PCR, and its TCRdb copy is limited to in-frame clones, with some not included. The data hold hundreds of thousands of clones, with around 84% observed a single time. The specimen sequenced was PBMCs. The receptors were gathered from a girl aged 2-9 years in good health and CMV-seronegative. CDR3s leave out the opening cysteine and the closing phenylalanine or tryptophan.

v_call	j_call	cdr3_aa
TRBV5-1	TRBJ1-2	ASSPDRGYGYT
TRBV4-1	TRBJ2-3	ASSQEARGTDTQY
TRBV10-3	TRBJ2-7	AISDAPGTGKREQY
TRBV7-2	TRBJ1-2	ASSLGGGTAGYT
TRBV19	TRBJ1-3	ASSIGPSGNTIY
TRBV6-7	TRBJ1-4	ASSPRGTNEKLF
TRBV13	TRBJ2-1	ASSLCGQGACNEQF
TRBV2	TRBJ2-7	ASSTAASYEQY
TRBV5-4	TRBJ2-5	ASSLAPGLAAETQY
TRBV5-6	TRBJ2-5	ASSFLAGREWVQETQY
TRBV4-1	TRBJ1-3	ASSQTGTAGNTIY
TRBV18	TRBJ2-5	ASSQRTGNQETQY
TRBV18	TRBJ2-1	ASSPGQGPYNEQF
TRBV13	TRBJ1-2	AGSFRTGGSGGYT
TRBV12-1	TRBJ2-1	ASSALRADREAYNEQF
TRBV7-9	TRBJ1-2	ASSLPGLDRRGYGYT
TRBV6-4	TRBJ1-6	ASSEFRGNSPLH
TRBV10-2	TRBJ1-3	ASSGPGGTGNTIY
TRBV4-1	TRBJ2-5	ASSQGPAGTQETQY
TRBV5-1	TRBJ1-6	ASSLRGYSSYNSPLH
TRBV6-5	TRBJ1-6	ASSKGDSPLH
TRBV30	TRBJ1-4	AWSLGEALNEKLF
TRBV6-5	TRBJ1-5	ASSWLTGFNQPQH
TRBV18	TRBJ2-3	ASSPRLAGGTTDTQY
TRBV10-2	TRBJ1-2	ASSDHRGYGYT
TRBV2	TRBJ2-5	ASQAETQY
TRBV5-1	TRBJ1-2	ASSGAHGYT
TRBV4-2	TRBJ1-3	ASSQDIASGGNTIY
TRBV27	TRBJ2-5	ASSPPPRVGETQY
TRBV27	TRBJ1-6	ASSPNRGNSPLH
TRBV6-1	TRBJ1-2	ASNIQGVLGYT
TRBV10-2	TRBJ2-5	ASSVLAGGWETQY
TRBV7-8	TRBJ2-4	ASSLVELGKNIQY
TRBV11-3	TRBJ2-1	ASSPEGAKRAEQF
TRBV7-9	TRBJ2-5	ASSAASGRQETQY
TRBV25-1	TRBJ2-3	ASSQTSPDTQY
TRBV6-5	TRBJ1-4	ASSWGDRGGEKLF
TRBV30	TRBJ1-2	AWSAGGYNGYT
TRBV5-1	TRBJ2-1	ASSSQGAVGKSYNEQF
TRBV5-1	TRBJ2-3	ASSGYGGTSTDTQY
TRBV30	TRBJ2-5	AWSRGGARAQETQY
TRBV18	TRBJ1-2	ASSPPSDRPYGYT